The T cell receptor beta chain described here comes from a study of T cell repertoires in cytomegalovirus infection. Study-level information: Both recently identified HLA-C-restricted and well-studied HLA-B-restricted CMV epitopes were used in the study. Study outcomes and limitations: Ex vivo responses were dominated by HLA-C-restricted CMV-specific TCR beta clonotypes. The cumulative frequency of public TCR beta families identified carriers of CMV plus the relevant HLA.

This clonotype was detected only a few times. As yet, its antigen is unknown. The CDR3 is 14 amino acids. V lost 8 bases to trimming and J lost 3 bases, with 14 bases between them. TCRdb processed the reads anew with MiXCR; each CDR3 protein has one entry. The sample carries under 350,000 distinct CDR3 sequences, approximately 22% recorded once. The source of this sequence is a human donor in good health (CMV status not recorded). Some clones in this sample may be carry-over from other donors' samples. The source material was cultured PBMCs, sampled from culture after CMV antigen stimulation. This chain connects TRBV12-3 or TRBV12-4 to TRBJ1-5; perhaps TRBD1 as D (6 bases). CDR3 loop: CASWGGGSNQPQHF. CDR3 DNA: TGTGCCAGCTGGGGGGGGGGCTCCAATCAGCCCCAGCATTTT.